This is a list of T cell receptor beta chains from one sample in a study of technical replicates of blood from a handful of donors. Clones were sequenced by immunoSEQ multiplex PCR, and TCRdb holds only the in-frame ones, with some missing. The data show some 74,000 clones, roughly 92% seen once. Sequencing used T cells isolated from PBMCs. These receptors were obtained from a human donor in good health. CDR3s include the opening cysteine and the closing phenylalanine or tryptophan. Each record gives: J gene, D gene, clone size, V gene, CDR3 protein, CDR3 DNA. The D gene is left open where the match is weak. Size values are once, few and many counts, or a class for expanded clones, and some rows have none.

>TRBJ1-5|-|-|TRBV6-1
CASSEFYSGTHSNQPQHF
TGTGCCAGCAGTGAATTTTACTCCGGGACACATAGCAATCAGCCCCAGCATTTT
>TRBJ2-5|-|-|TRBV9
CASSPKFRGQETQYF
TGTGCCAGCAGCCCCAAGTTTCGGGGTCAAGAGACCCAGTACTTC
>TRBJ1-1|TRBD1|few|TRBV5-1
CASSLGAGGNTEAFF
TGCGCCAGCAGCTTGGGGGCAGGGGGGAACACTGAAGCTTTCTTT
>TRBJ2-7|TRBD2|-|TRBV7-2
CASSLIGAGGSYEQYF
TGTGCCAGCAGCTTAATAGGGGCGGGAGGCAGCTACGAGCAGTACTTC
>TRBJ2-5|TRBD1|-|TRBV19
CASSGVNRGETQYF
TGTGCCAGTAGCGGAGTTAACAGGGGAGAGACCCAGTACTTC
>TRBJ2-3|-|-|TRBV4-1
CASSQAHGGTDTQYF
TGCGCCAGCAGCCAAGCCCACGGGGGCACAGATACGCAGTATTTT
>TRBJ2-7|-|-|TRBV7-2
CASSLAQGLSEQYF
TGTGCCAGCAGCTTAGCGCAGGGACTTAGCGAGCAGTACTTC
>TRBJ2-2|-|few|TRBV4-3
CASSHDRSTRELFF
TGCGCCAGCAGCCATGACAGGTCTACTAGGGAGCTGTTTTTT
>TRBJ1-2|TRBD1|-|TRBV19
CASRGGQINYGYTF
TGTGCCAGTAGAGGGGGACAGATTAACTATGGCTACACCTTC
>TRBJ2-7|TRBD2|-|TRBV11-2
CASSLSTSGSYEQYF
TGTGCCAGCAGCTTATCAACTAGCGGGAGTTACGAGCAGTACTTC
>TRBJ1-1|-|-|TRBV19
CASTSMLNTEAFF
TGTGCCAGTACGAGTATGTTAAACACTGAAGCTTTCTTT
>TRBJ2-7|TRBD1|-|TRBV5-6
CASSGDSHEHYEQYF
TGTGCCAGCAGCGGGGACAGCCATGAACACTACGAGCAGTACTTC
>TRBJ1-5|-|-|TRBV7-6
CASSPGVAQPQHF
TGTGCCAGCAGCCCAGGGGTCGCACAGCCCCAGCATTTT
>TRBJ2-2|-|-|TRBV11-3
CASSPSHTGELFF
TGTGCCAGCAGCCCGTCCCACACCGGGGAGCTGTTTTTT
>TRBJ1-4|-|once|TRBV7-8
CASRRATNEKLFF
TGTGCCAGCAGGCGTGCAACTAATGAAAAACTGTTTTTT
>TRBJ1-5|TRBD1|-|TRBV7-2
CASSTRDRGLSNQPQHF
TGTGCCAGCAGCACGAGGGACAGGGGGCTAAGCAATCAGCCCCAGCATTTT